This T cell receptor (beta chain) emerged from a study of Graves' ophthalmopathy and Graves' hyperthyroidism. RNA served as the template for amplifying TCR beta CDR3 regions. HTBI-primed first-round RT-PCR preceded second-round multiplex PCR. TCRdb recomputed calls from the multiplex PCR reads with MiXCR, one row per CDR3 protein. The sample includes 340,000 or so distinct CDR3 sequences, about a sixth of them seen just once. Germline CDR1 reads DFQATT; CDR2 reads SNEGSKA (reference sequence). CDR3 length: 17 amino acids. The germline V and J ends were trimmed by 0 bases and 3 bases, with 20 bases remaining between them. This clonotype was seen repeatedly, ten times or more. Antigen unknown. This clone may be a read error of a much larger clone one base away. Active ophthalmopathy (CAS at least 3, NOSPECS at least 4), lasting under 3 months. General observations from the study: Most expanded thyroid clonotypes above 0.001 frequency also appeared in blood. With around 88% sensitivity and less than 83% specificity, a 13-signature model separated ophthalmopathy from stable hyperthyroidism.

The clonotype was recovered from an adult man with Graves' ophthalmopathy. The sample taken for sequencing was peripheral blood. V and J are TRBV20-1 and TRBJ1-1; possibly TRBD1 for D (5 bases). CDR3 residues: CSARDHGDPMLYTEAFF. In DNA, the CDR3 is TGCAGTGCTAGAGATCACGGGGACCCAATGCTGTACACTGAAGCTTTCTTT.